This entry lists 26 T cell receptor beta chains sequenced from one sample in a study of T cells expressing NK-cell markers. With the 5' RACE reads reprocessed, TCRdb shows one record per CDR3 protein and no DNA. Reported are some 450,000 distinct CDR3 sequences; the ten largest clones contain 6% to 9.5%. Input material: blood T cells: a sorted CD56 or NKG2C T cell subset, CD4+ or CD8+ T cells, or bulk PBMC T cells (not recorded which). These receptor sequences come from a woman aged 18-70 years in good health.

V is TRBV29-1 and J is TRBJ2-3; absent DNA, TCRdb's TRBD1 call cannot be checked. Looked up from germline, CDR1 is SQVTM and CDR2 is ANQGSEA. CDR3 length equals 14 residues. The CDR3 protein is CSVPLMPSTDTQYF.

V usage is TRBV20-1 and J usage is TRBJ2-4; TCRdb reports TRBD1, a call that lacks DNA to check it against. CDR1 is DFQATT, CDR2 SNEGSKA, per germline (reference sequence). This CDR3 has 14 amino acids. The CDR3: CSAVGREAKNIQYF.

This chain connects TRBV12-3 or TRBV12-4 to TRBJ1-4; TCRdb returns TRBD1, unconfirmable since there is no DNA. The CDR3 length is 17 residues. The CDR3 loop reads CASSLWGFGTGGEKLFF.

The gene calls are TRBV19 and TRBJ1-6. Germline V gene data show CDR1 as LNHDA and CDR2 as SQIVND (reference sequence). The CDR3 has 15 residues. CDR3: CASSIADSYNSPLHF. The variable domain in full, completed from reference TRBV19 and TRBJ1-6, reads DGGITQSPKYLFRKEGQNVTLSCEQNLNHDAMYWYRQDPGQGLRLIYYSQIVNDFQKGDIAEGYSVSREKKESFPLTVTSAQKNPTAFYLCASSIADSYNSPLHFGNGTRLTVT.

This rearrangement joins TRBV7-3 to TRBJ2-3. Germline lookup yields CDR1 SGHTA and CDR2 FQGTGA. This CDR3 is 15 amino acids long. The CDR3 is CASSTTDLYTDTQYF.

The chain links TRBV18 to TRBJ1-1; TCRdb picks TRBD1, but there is no DNA to check that call. Looked up from germline, CDR1 is KGHSH and CDR2 is LQKENI. The CDR3 contains 16 residues. The CDR3 region is CASSPPRTGGNTEAFF.

This chain joins TRBV7-2 and TRBJ2-5; without DNA, the TCRdb call of TRBD2 cannot be checked. Looked up from germline, CDR1 is SGHTA and CDR2 is FQGNSA. The CDR3 extends over 14 amino acids. CDR3 protein: CASSSSGTRETQYF.

CDR3 region: CSAHGELNTEAFF. The chain joins TRBV20-1 to TRBJ1-1. In germline, CDR1 is DFQATT, CDR2 SNEGSKA (reference sequence). CDR3 length: 13 amino acids.

The V and J genes are TRBV10-1 and TRBJ2-2. Looked up from germline, CDR1 is WNHNN and CDR2 is SYGVQD (reference sequence). This CDR3 has 16 amino acids. The CDR3 sequence is CASSEIAGANTGELFF.

This rearrangement joins TRBV12-3 or TRBV12-4 to TRBJ2-3; the D call from TCRdb, TRBD1, cannot be confirmed without DNA. The CDR3 extends over 12 amino acids. This CDR3 is CASGSWGGTQYF.

The chain couples TRBV13 to TRBJ2-5; the D call of TRBD2 rests on TCRdb alone, since no DNA is present to check it. Germline V gives CDR1 PRHDT, CDR2 FYEKMQ (reference sequence). The CDR3 loop spans 15 amino acids. The chain's CDR3 is CASSSEPSGQETQYF.

CDR3 amino acids: CASRRLTGELFF. The chain uses TRBV28 and TRBJ2-2; the D call of TRBD2 rests on TCRdb alone, since no DNA is present to check it. Germline lookup yields CDR1 MDHEN and CDR2 SYDVKM. The CDR3 runs 12 residues.

The chain couples TRBV20-1 to TRBJ2-1; TCRdb returns TRBD2, unconfirmable since there is no DNA. The CDR3 length is 15 residues. Looked up from germline, CDR1 is DFQATT and CDR2 is SNEGSKA (reference sequence). The CDR3 region is CSASRLAGVYNEQFF.

The chain couples TRBV5-5 to TRBJ2-5; with no DNA, the TCRdb D assignment of TRBD1 cannot be verified. The CDR3 loop spans 18 amino acids. Germline V lookup: CDR1 SGHKS, CDR2 YYEKEE (reference sequence). The CDR3: CASSFHPRQGAGQETQYF.

This rearrangement joins TRBV12-3 or TRBV12-4 to TRBJ2-2. This CDR3 has 14 residues. The CDR3 region is CASSLAANTGELFF.

The chain combines TRBV28 with TRBJ1-5; TCRdb's assignment of TRBD1 cannot be checked, as there is no DNA. The CDR3 extends over 16 amino acids. Germline V lookup: CDR1 MDHEN, CDR2 SYDVKM. The CDR3 reads CASSLQGTPSNQPQHF. The full variable domain, with the rest looked up from reference TRBV28 and TRBJ1-5, is DVKVTQSSRYLVKRTGEKVFLECVQDMDHENMFWYRQDPGLGLRLIYFSYDVKMKEKGDIPEGYSVSREKKERFSLILESASTNQTSMYLCASSLQGTPSNQPQHFGDGTRLSIL.

The chain couples TRBV30 to TRBJ2-1. The CDR3 spans 11 residues. Germline V gives CDR1 GTSNPN, CDR2 SVGIG (reference sequence). The CDR3 sequence: CAWSSLREQFF.

This sequence joins TRBV19 and TRBJ2-1; TCRdb outputs TRBD1, but without DNA this stays unchecked. The CDR3 is 14 residues long. CDR1 LNHDA and CDR2 SQIVND come from the germline V gene (reference sequence). The CDR3 loop reads CASSLRDRYNEQFF.

This chain connects TRBV24-1 to TRBJ2-3. Germline-derived CDR1 and CDR2 are KGHDR and SFDVKD. The CDR3 is 12 amino acids. The CDR3 sequence: CATSTHEDTQYF.

CDR3 in amino acids: CSARGPSAQYF. This sequence joins TRBV20-1 and TRBJ2-3. From germline, CDR1 is DFQATT and CDR2 SNEGSKA (reference sequence). The CDR3 has 11 amino acids.

The chain joins TRBV12-3 or TRBV12-4 to TRBJ2-3; the D gene TCRdb calls, TRBD2, cannot be checked with no DNA. CDR3 length: 12 amino acids. The CDR3 is CASSHPRGTQYF.

V and J are TRBV28 and TRBJ2-1; TCRdb indicates TRBD1, and absent DNA this call remains unverified. The length of the CDR3 is 14 residues. CDR1 MDHEN and CDR2 SYDVKM come from the germline V gene. The CDR3 spells CASSLGGKYNEQFF.

Here the CDR3 reads CSAAGADEAFF. The chain uses TRBV20-1 and TRBJ1-1; TCRdb indicates TRBD1, and absent DNA this call remains unverified. CDR1 and CDR2 (germline): DFQATT, SNEGSKA (reference sequence). This CDR3 region has 11 residues.

The V and J genes are TRBV5-1 and TRBJ2-1; without DNA, the TCRdb call of TRBD1 cannot be checked. Germline CDR1 is SGHRS and CDR2 is YFSETQ. CDR3 length: 15 amino acids. The CDR3 sequence is CASSQGGTEYNEQFF.

The V and J genes are TRBV15 and TRBJ1-3; the TRBD1 assignment by TCRdb is unverifiable without DNA. CDR1 and CDR2 (germline): LNHNV, YYDKDF (reference sequence). This CDR3 is 16 amino acids long. The CDR3 protein is CATSRDRGTSGNTIYF.

This chain links TRBV28 with TRBJ2-7; TCRdb proposes TRBD1, but this gene call is untestable without DNA. This CDR3 comprises 15 residues. Germline V lookup: CDR1 MDHEN, CDR2 SYDVKM. The CDR3 protein is CASSRIAGKGNEQYF.